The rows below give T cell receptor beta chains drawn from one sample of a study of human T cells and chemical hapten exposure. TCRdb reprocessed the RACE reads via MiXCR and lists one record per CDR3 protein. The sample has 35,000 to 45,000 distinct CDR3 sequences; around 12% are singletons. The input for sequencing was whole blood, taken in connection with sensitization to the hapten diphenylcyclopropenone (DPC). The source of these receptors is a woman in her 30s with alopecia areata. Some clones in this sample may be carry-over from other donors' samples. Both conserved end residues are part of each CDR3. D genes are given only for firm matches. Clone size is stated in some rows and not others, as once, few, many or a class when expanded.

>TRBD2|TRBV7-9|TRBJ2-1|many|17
CASSEPPSGVSYNEQFF
TGTGCCAGCAGCGAACCTCCTAGCGGAGTCTCCTACAATGAGCAGTTCTTC
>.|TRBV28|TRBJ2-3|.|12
CASSYKTDTQYF
TGTGCCAGCAGTTACAAAACAGATACGCAGTATTTT
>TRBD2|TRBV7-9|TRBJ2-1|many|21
CASSPLFPGLAGVYSENEQFF
TGTGCCAGCAGCCCTTTATTCCCGGGACTAGCGGGAGTGTATAGTGAGAATGAGCAGTTCTTC
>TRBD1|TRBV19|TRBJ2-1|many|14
CASKSGQGFNEQFF
TGTGCCTCGAAGTCGGGACAGGGCTTTAATGAGCAGTTCTTC
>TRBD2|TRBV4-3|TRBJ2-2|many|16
CASSHPSGVDTGELFF
TGCGCCAGCAGCCATCCGAGCGGGGTAGATACCGGGGAGCTGTTTTTT
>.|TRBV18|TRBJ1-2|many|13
CASSLPTQNGYTF
TGTGCCAGCTCACTACCCACACAGAATGGCTACACCTTC
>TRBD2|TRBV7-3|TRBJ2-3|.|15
CASSSTSGPTDTQYF
TGTGCCAGCAGCTCCACTAGCGGCCCCACAGATACGCAGTATTTT
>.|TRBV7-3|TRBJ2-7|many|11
CASSDGGRLYF
TGTGCCAGCAGCGACGGGGGACGTCTGTACTTC
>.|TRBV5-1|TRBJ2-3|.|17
CASSLVSSGAGTDTQYF
TGCGCCAGCAGCTTGGTATCTTCAGGGGCCGGCACAGATACGCAGTATTTT
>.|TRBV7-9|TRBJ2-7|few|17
CASSSTRDPVGFYEQYF
TGTGCCAGCAGCTCTACTAGAGACCCTGTGGGATTCTACGAGCAGTACTTC
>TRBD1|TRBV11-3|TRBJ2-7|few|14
CASSLGQSSYEQYF
TGTGCCAGCAGCTTGGGACAGAGCTCCTACGAGCAGTACTTC